The next 30 T cell receptor beta chains were all read from a single sample in a study of Graves' ophthalmopathy and Graves' hyperthyroidism. RNA transcripts were the template, and TCR beta CDR3 regions were amplified from them. Second-round multiplex PCR came after a first-round RT-PCR that employed HTBI primers. TCRdb recomputed calls from the multiplex PCR reads with MiXCR, one row per CDR3 protein. Here the sample spans 450,000 or so distinct CDR3 sequences, approximately 15% being singletons. The sequencing input was blood. The source is a woman in her 30s with Graves' ophthalmopathy.

The sample holds many counts of this clonotype. The chain employs TRBV10-3 and TRBJ1-2; possible D gene TRBD1, 5 bases. Germline assignment: CDR1 ENHRY and CDR2 SYGVKD. The germline V and J ends were trimmed by 1 base and 5 bases, with 11 bases remaining between them. This CDR3 spans 14 amino acids. The CDR3 sequence is CAISEYTDSYGYTF. The CDR3 coding sequence is TGTGCCATCAGTGAGTACACTGACAGTTATGGCTACACCTTC.

This clonotype was observed many times. The chain has TRBV30 and TRBJ2-7; 10 nucleotides align to TRBD2. V lost 3 bases and J lost 6; bases outside the gene matches: 11. The CDR3 contains 15 residues. Looked up from germline, CDR1 is GTSNPN and CDR2 is SVGIG (reference sequence). CDR3: CAWSPIAAGGAEQYF. The CDR3 DNA sequence: TGTGCCTGGAGCCCGATTGCAGCGGGGGGGGCCGAGCAGTACTTC.

The table lists this clonotype with many counts. The genes are TRBV4-1 and TRBJ1-5, with TRBD1 matching 8 bases. Germline CDR1 MGHRA, CDR2 YSYEKL. This CDR3 region has 16 residues. The V gene end was trimmed by 5 bases and the J gene end by 9 bases; junction bases not matched to a gene: 15. The CDR3 loop is CASSKSSGQAIGPQHF. The CDR3 DNA is TGCGCCAGCAGCAAATCATCGGGACAGGCCATTGGGCCCCAGCATTTT.

This clonotype has ten or more counts. V and J are TRBV6-4 and TRBJ2-7, with 7 bases that match TRBD1. The germline gives CDR1 MRHNA, CDR2 SNTAGT. V lost 6 bases to trimming and J lost 0 bases; unmatched junction nucleotides: 14. CDR3 length: 17 amino acids. CDR3 sequence (DNA): TGTGCCAGCAGCCTATTAACACAGGGGCCCAGCTCCTACGAGCAGTACTTC. As protein: CASSLLTQGPSSYEQYF.

Regarding this clonotype: A read error may account for a junction end that differs from germline. This sequence joins TRBV15 and TRBJ2-4; 13 bases agree with TRBD2. The CDR3 length is 17 residues. Germline CDR1 and CDR2: LNHNV and YYDKDF (reference sequence). DNA for the CDR3: TGTGCCACCAGCAGAACCACTAGCGGGGGGGAAGGGGGCATTAAGTACTTC. This translates into CATSRTTSGGEGGIKYF.

This clonotype came up many times. The chain links TRBV13 to TRBJ1-5, with a possible D match to TRBD1 (5 bases). The CDR3 loop spans 15 amino acids. Germline-derived CDR1 and CDR2 are PRHDT and FYEKMQ (reference sequence). Trimming removed 4 bases at V and 2 bases at J, with 12 bases between. The CDR3 reads CASSYRGAGNQPQHF. DNA for the CDR3: TGTGCCAGCAGCTACCGGGGCGCGGGCAATCAGCCCCAGCATTTT.

This clonotype was detected only a few times. One base away lies a much larger clone, so this may be a sequencing read error. J is TRBJ1-1 and V is TRBV12-5, with D possibly TRBD1 on 5 matching bases. The CDR3 totals 16 residues. Germline CDR1 reads LGHNT; CDR2 reads FRNRAP. The CDR3 is CVSGLVLGTANTEAFF. CDR3 DNA: TGTGTTAGTGGTTTGGTATTGGGGACGGCGAACACTGAAGCTTTCTTT. The whole variable domain, remainder taken from reference TRBV12-5 and TRBJ1-1, is DARVTQTPRHKVTEMGQEVTMRCQPILGHNTVFWYRQTMMQGLELLAYFRNRAPLDDSGMPKDRFSAEMPDATLATLKIQPSEPRDSAVYFCVSGLVLGTANTEAFFGQGTRLTVV.

Ten or more counts support this clonotype. The chain links TRBV6-5 to TRBJ2-5; 9 positions match TRBD1. Germline lookup yields CDR1 MNHEY and CDR2 SVGAGI. Trimming took 0 bases from V and 4 from J; bases not matched to a gene: 6. This CDR3 comprises 16 residues. This chain's CDR3 is CASSYSGTGWAETQYF. DNA for the CDR3: TGTGCCAGCAGTTACTCAGGGACAGGGTGGGCAGAGACCCAGTACTTC.

This clonotype was detected many times. The chain links TRBV7-2 to TRBJ2-2, with D tentatively TRBD2 (6 bases). From germline, CDR1 is SGHTA and CDR2 FQGNSA. The CDR3 sequence is 15 residues long. V was cut by 4 bases and J by 8 bases, with 17 bases left in between. This CDR3 reads CASSSANSGVGELFF. The CDR3 nucleotides are TGTGCCAGCAGCTCCGCGAATAGCGGAGTAGGGGAGCTGTTTTTT.

This clonotype was seen repeatedly, ten times or more. CDR3 protein: CATSSPAVQETQYF. The CDR3 bases are TGTGCCACCAGCAGCCCGGCGGTTCAAGAGACCCAGTACTTC. This chain connects TRBV15 to TRBJ2-5; D ambiguous. CDR1 LNHNV and CDR2 YYDKDF come from the germline V gene (reference sequence). V was shortened by 3 bases and J by 2 bases, with 10 bases between the two germline ends. The CDR3 length is 14 residues.

The sample holds a few counts of this clonotype. The rearrangement uses TRBV14 and TRBJ2-7; TRBD2 matches at 10 bases. This CDR3 spans 16 amino acids. Germline V gene lookup returns CDR1 SGHDN and CDR2 FVKESK. Germline trimming cut 2 bases from V and 7 bases from J; bases unmatched to any gene: 11. CDR3 loop: CASSQLLLAGEEEQYF. The CDR3 coding sequence is TGTGCCAGCAGCCAATTGCTGCTAGCGGGGGAAGAGGAGCAGTACTTC. Full variable domain (missing parts from reference TRBV14 and TRBJ2-7): EAGVTQFPSHSVIEKGQTVTLRCDPISGHDNLYWYRRVMGKEIKFLLHFVKESKQDESGMPNNRFLAERTGGTYSTLKVQPAELEDSGVYFCASSQLLLAGEEEQYFGPGTRLTVT.

This clonotype was seen many times. J is TRBJ1-2 and V is TRBV28; D unresolved. The CDR3 contains 15 residues. Germline V lookup: CDR1 MDHEN, CDR2 SYDVKM. V was cut by 2 bases and J by 2 bases, with 12 bases left in between. CDR3 bases: TGTGCCAGCAGTTTAAACCCAGAAACAAACTATGGCTACACCTTC. Translation: CASSLNPETNYGYTF.

This clonotype was detected many times. The V gene is TRBV2, the J gene TRBJ2-2; TRBD2 might be the D (5 bases). With 6 bases removed from V and 5 bases from J, the gap between germline ends came to 16 bases. The CDR3 length is 15 residues. Germline V gene data show CDR1 as SNHLY and CDR2 as FYNNEI. The CDR3 nucleotides read TGTGCCAGCAGCCCCAGAGGGAGTAGTACCGGGGAGCTGTTTTTT. This encodes CASSPRGSSTGELFF.

This clonotype was counted many times. The rearrangement joins TRBV28 to TRBJ1-6; perhaps TRBD1 as D (5 bases). This CDR3 contains 14 residues. Trimming cost V 7 bases and J 6 bases, with 13 bases left between them. Germline CDR1 is MDHEN and CDR2 is SYDVKM. The CDR3 nucleotides are TGTGCCAGCACGGCCCCGGGGGGTAATTCACCCCTCCACTTT. The encoded protein is CASTAPGGNSPLHF.

This clonotype was seen many times. CDR3 DNA sequence: TGTGCCAGCACCTTCGGGGGACAAAGCACCGGGGAGCTGTTTTTT. This encodes CASTFGGQSTGELFF. The V call is TRBV6-1, the J call TRBJ2-2; either TRBD1 or TRBD2 may fit D (6 bases each). CDR3 length: 15 amino acids. CDR1 is MNHNS, CDR2 SASEGT, per germline. Trimming took 7 bases from V and 4 from J, leaving 16 bases between them.

This rearrangement joins TRBV11-1 to TRBJ1-1; possible D gene TRBD1, 5 bases. This CDR3 spans 17 amino acids. The germline V gene has CDR1 SGHAT and CDR2 FQDESV (reference sequence). V was shortened by 1 base and J by 6 bases, with 21 bases between the two germline ends. The CDR3 DNA sequence: TGTGCCAGCAGCTTAGAAGAGGGCTGGGGGGGTGAGGCTGAAGCTTTCTTT. It translates to CASSLEEGWGGEAEAFF.

This clonotype was seen repeatedly, ten times or more. CDR3 coding DNA: TGTGCCAGTAGTCCTCGGACAGGGGGCTTCCCTGAAGCTTTCTTT. Its protein is CASSPRTGGFPEAFF. This chain joins TRBV19 and TRBJ1-1; 11 bases line up with TRBD1. Per the germline V gene, CDR1 is LNHDA and CDR2 is SQIVND (reference sequence). The CDR3 is 15 residues long. The junction had 8 bases not matched to a gene; V was cut back by 5 bases and J by 6 bases.

This clonotype was seen ten or more times. CDR3 in DNA: TGTGCCAGCAGCTTCAACGAGGACATTTATGGCTACACCTTC. This codes for CASSFNEDIYGYTF. V usage is TRBV7-9 and J usage is TRBJ1-2, with D possibly being TRBD1 (5 bases). V lost 3 bases and J lost 5, with 13 bases in between. Germline CDR1 SEHNR, CDR2 FQNEAQ (reference sequence). The CDR3 covers 14 residues. Using reference TRBV7-9 and TRBJ1-2 for the parts outside the CDR3, the full variable domain is DTGVSQNPRHKITKRGQNVTFRCDPISEHNRLYWYRQTLGQGPEFLTYFQNEAQLEKSRLLSDRFSAERPKGSFSTLEIQRTEQGDSAMYLCASSFNEDIYGYTFGSGTRLTVV.

This clonotype was seen ten or more times. V is TRBV5-1 and J is TRBJ2-4; TRBD1 or TRBD2 may be the D gene (5 bases each). Looked up from germline, CDR1 is SGHRS and CDR2 is YFSETQ. The CDR3 contains 16 residues. Deletions cut 4 bases from V and 8 bases from J, with 22 bases between. The CDR3: CASSPKGRASWDIQYF. The CDR3 nucleotides read TGCGCCAGCAGCCCTAAGGGACGGGCATCCTGGGACATTCAGTACTTC.

This clonotype showed up just once. The V call is TRBV28, the J call TRBJ1-2; perhaps TRBD1 as D (6 bases). Germline assignment: CDR1 MDHEN and CDR2 SYDVKM. The CDR3 runs to 15 residues. Trimming took off 2 bases at V and 2 bases at J, with 12 bases between the two ends. CDR3 protein: CASSLVGQGNYGYTF. In DNA, the CDR3 is TGTGCCAGCAGTTTAGTTGGGCAGGGGAACTATGGCTACACCTTC.

This clonotype was seen at least ten times. The rearrangement uses TRBV28 and TRBJ2-7; 8 nucleotides line up with TRBD2. J lost 3 bases, V lost 6 bases, and 10 bases had no gene match. CDR3 length equals 15 residues. The germline V gene encodes CDR1 MDHEN and CDR2 SYDVKM. CDR3 in amino acids: CASSPGGVGHYEQYF. In DNA form, the CDR3 reads TGTGCCAGCAGCCCGGGGGGGGTAGGTCACTACGAGCAGTACTTC.

This clonotype was recorded at least ten times. This may come from a read error, since a much larger clone is one base off. V and J are TRBV28 and TRBJ2-2, with D perhaps matching TRBD2 (6 bases). The germline gives CDR1 MDHEN, CDR2 SYDVKM. The CDR3 is 14 amino acids. CDR3 bases: TGTGCCAGCAGTTTAGGACAAAACACCGGGGGGCTGTTTTTT. This translates into CASSLGQNTGGLFF.

This clonotype was recorded at least ten times. This CDR3 reads CATGTATNTEAFF. The DNA for the CDR3 is TGTGCCACCGGGACAGCGACGAACACTGAAGCTTTCTTT. The chain uses TRBV6-1 and TRBJ1-1; 7 bases align to TRBD1. V lost 10 bases to trimming and J lost 1 base; unmatched junction nucleotides: 6. The CDR3 has 13 amino acids. Germline assignment: CDR1 MNHNS and CDR2 SASEGT.

In the case of this clonotype: A much larger clone is a single base away; this may be a read error. The chain joins TRBV2 to TRBJ1-2, with 11 bases that match TRBD1. There are 15 residues in the CDR3. V lost 6 bases to trimming and J lost 4 bases; unmatched junction nucleotides: 7. Germline values: CDR1 SNHLY, CDR2 FYNNEI. The CDR3 DNA sequence: TGTGCCAGCAGGAAGGGACAGGGGGATTTCTATGGCTACACCTTC. This encodes CASRKGQGDFYGYTF.

The table lists this clonotype with many counts. The chain recombines TRBV10-1 with TRBJ2-2, with a possible D match to TRBD1 (6 bases). V gave up 3 bases and J gave up 5 bases, with 13 bases separating them. CDR1 is WNHNN and CDR2 is SYGVQD in the germline V gene (reference sequence). The CDR3 contains 15 residues. The CDR3 nucleotides read TGCGCCAGCAGTGACCGGGACACAGGGACCGGGGAGCTGTTTTTT. The encoded protein is CASSDRDTGTGELFF.

This clonotype was picked up many times. J is TRBJ1-1 and V is TRBV12-3 or TRBV12-4; D unresolved. V was pared by 1 base and J by 4 bases, with 7 bases between. The CDR3 has 13 residues. DNA of the CDR3: TGTGCCAGCAGTTTAGTGAGTTCCACTGAAGCTTTCTTT. Its protein is CASSLVSSTEAFF.

This clonotype was observed at least ten times. The V and J genes are TRBV10-3 and TRBJ1-1; D not resolved. V was trimmed by 2 bases and J by 2 bases, leaving 6 bases between them. CDR1 and CDR2 from the germline V gene are ENHRY and SYGVKD. The CDR3 loop spans 13 amino acids. The CDR3 sequence: CAISERPNTEAFF. In DNA, the CDR3 is TGTGCCATCAGTGAGCGGCCAAACACTGAAGCTTTCTTT.

Notes on this clonotype: A much larger clone lies one base from this, so it may be a read error. The chain is built from TRBV2 and TRBJ2-5; TRBD1 matches 8 bases. This CDR3 has 15 amino acids. The germline CDR1 and CDR2 sequences are SNHLY and FYNNEI. Germline trimming cut 6 bases from V and 9 bases from J; bases unmatched to any gene: 15. This chain's CDR3 is CASSSNQGAEGAQYF. CDR3 bases: TGTGCCAGCAGCTCCAACCAGGGGGCTGAAGGGGCCCAGTACTTC.

In this sample, this clonotype turned up many times. V gene TRBV5-1 combines with J gene TRBJ2-7; 7 bases agree with TRBD2. Germline V gene data show CDR1 as SGHRS and CDR2 as YFSETQ. J was trimmed by 6 bases and V by 4 bases; bases with no gene match: 7. This CDR3 contains 13 residues. The CDR3 here is CASSPGGRSEQYF. CDR3 nucleotides: TGCGCCAGCAGCCCCGGCGGGAGATCCGAGCAGTACTTC.

This clonotype occurred many times. The chain has TRBV6-1 and TRBJ2-5, with 9 bases aligning to TRBD1. There are 17 residues in the CDR3. V was pared by 3 bases and J by 9 bases, with 17 bases of the junction left unmatched. Per the germline V gene, CDR1 is MNHNS and CDR2 is SASEGT. The CDR3 nucleotides are TGTGCCAGCAGTGATAAAAGCTCGGGACAGGGCTTGGTCGCCCAGTACTTC. Protein sequence: CASSDKSSGQGLVAQYF.